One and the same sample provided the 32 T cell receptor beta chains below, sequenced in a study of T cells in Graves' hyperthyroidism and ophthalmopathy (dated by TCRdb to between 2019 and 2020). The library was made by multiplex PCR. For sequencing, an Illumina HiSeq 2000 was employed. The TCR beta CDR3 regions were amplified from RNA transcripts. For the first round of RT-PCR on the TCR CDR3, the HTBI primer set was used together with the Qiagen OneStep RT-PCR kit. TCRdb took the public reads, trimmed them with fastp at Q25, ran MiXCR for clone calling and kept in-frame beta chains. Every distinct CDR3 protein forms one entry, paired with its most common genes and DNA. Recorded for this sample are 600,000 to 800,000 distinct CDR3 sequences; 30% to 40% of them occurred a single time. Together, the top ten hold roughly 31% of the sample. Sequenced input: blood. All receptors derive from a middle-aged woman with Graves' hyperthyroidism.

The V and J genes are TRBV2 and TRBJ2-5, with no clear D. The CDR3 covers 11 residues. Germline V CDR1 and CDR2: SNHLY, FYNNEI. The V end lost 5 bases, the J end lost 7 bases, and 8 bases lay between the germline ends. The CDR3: CASSFTGTQYF. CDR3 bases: TGTGCCAGCAGTTTCACCGGGACCCAGTACTTC.

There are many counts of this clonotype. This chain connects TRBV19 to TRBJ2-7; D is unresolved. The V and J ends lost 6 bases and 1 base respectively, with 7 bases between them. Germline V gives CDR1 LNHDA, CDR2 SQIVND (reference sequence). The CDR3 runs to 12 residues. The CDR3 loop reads CASRDRSYEQYF. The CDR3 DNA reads TGTGCCAGTAGGGACCGGTCCTACGAGCAGTACTTC.

CDR3 bases: TGTGCCAGCAGTTACACCGGGGGCGAGGGGACCCAGTACTTC. This gives the protein CASSYTGGEGTQYF. The chain links TRBV6-5 to TRBJ2-5; D may be TRBD1 or TRBD2 (6 bases each). The germline V and J ends were trimmed by 2 bases and 7 bases, with 14 bases remaining between them. CDR1 and CDR2 (germline): MNHEY, SVGAGI. This CDR3 is 14 amino acids long.

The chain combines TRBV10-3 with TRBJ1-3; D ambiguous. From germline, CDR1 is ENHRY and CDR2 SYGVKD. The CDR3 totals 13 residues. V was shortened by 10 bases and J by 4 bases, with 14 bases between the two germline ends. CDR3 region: CASRNPPGNTIYF. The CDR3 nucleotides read TGTGCCAGCAGGAACCCTCCAGGAAACACCATATATTTT.

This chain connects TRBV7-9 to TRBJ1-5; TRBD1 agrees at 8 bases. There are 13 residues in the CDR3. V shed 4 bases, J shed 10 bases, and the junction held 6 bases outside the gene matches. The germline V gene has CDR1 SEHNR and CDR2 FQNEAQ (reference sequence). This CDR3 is CASSSRDRLPQHF. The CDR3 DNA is TGTGCCAGCAGCTCCCGGGACAGGCTTCCCCAGCATTTT.

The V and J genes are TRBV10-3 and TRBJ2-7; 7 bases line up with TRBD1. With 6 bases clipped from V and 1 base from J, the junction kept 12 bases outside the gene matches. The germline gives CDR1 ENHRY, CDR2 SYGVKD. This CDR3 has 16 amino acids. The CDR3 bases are TGTGCCATCAGATCCAGACCGGGACAGCAGTCCTACGAGCAGTACTTC. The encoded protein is CAIRSRPGQQSYEQYF.

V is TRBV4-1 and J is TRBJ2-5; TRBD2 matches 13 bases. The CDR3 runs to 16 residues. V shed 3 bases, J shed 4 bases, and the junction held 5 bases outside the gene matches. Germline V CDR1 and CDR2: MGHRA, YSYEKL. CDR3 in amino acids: CASSHRGLAGVETQYF. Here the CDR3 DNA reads TGCGCCAGCAGCCATCGCGGACTAGCGGGGGTAGAGACCCAGTACTTC.

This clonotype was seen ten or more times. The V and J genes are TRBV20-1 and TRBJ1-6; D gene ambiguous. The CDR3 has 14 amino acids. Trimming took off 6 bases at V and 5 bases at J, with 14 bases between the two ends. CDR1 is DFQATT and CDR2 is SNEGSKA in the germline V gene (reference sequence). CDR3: CSADRDVNNSPLHF. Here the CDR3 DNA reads TGCAGTGCCGATAGAGATGTAAATAATTCACCCCTCCACTTT.

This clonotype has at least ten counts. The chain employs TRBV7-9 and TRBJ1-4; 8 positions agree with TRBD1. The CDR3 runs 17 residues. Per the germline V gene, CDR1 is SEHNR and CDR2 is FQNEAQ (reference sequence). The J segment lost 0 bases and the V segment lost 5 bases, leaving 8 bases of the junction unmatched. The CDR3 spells CASSLRTGRATNEKLFF. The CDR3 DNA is TGTGCCAGCAGCCTAAGGACAGGGCGCGCAACTAATGAAAAACTGTTTTTT.

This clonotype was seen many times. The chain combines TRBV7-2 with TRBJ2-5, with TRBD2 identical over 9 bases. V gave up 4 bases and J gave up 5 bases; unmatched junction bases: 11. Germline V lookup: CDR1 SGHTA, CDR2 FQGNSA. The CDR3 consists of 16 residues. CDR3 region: CASSSSGGGAYETQYF. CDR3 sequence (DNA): TGTGCCAGCAGCTCCAGCGGCGGGGGGGCCTACGAGACCCAGTACTTC.

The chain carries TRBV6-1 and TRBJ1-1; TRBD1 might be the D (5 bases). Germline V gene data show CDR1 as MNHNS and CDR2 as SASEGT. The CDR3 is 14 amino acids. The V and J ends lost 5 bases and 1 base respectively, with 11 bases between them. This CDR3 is CASSSGQTNTEAFF. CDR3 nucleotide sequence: TGTGCCAGCAGTTCGGGGCAGACGAACACTGAAGCTTTCTTT.

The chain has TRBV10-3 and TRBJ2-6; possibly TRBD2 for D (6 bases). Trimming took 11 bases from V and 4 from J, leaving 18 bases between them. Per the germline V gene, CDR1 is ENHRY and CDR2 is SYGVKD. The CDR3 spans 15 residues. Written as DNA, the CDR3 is TGTGCCGTTCCCGGGACTCGAGCGGGGGCCAACGTCCTGACTTTC. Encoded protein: CAVPGTRAGANVLTF.

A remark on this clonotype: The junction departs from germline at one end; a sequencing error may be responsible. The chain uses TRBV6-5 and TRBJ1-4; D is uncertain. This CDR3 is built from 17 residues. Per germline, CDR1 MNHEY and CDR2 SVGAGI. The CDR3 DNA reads TGTGCCGGCAGTTACTCCGTGCGGATAACAACTAATGAAAAACTGTTTTTT. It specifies CAGSYSVRITTNEKLFF.

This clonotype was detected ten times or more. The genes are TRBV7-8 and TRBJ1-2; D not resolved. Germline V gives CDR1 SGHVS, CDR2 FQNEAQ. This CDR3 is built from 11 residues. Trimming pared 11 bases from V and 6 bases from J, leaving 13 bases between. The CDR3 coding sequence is TGTGCCTCGGACGGGAGGGATGGCTACACCTTC. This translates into CASDGRDGYTF.

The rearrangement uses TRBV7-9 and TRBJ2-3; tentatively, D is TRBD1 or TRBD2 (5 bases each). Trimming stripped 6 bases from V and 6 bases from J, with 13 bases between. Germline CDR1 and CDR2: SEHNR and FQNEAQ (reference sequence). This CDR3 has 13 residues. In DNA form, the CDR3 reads TGTGCCAGCAGGAGAACGGGGACCGATACGCAGTATTTT. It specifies CASRRTGTDTQYF.

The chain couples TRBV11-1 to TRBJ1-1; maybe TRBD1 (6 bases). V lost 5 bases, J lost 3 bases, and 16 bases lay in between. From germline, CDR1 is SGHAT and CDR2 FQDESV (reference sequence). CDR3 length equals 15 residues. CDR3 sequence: CASSLEDREHTEAFF. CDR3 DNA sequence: TGTGCCAGCAGCCTAGAGGACAGAGAACACACTGAAGCTTTCTTT.

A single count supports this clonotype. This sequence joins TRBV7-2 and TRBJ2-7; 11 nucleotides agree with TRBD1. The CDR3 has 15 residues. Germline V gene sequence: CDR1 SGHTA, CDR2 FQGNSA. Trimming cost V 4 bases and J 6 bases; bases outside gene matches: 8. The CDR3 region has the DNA TGTGCCAGCAGCTCGCGATGGGGGACAGGGGGCGAGCAGTACTTC. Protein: CASSSRWGTGGEQYF.

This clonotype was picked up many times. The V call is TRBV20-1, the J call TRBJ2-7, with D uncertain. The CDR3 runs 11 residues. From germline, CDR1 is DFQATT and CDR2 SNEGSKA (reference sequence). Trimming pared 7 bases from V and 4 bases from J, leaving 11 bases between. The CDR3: CSVRAEYEQYF. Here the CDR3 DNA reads TGCAGTGTTAGGGCTGAGTACGAGCAGTACTTC.

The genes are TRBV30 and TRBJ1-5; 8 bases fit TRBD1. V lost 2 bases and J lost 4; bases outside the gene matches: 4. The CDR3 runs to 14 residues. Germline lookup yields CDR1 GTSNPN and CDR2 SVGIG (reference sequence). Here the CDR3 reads CAWSPGQGNQPQHF. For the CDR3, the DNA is TGTGCCTGGAGTCCAGGACAGGGAAATCAGCCCCAGCATTTT.

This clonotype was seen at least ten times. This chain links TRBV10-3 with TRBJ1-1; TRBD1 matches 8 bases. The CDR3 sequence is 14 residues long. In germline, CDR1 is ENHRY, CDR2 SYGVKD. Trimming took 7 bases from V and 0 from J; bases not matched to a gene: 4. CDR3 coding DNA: TGTGCCATCACCCGGACAGGGATGAACACTGAAGCTTTCTTT. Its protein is CAITRTGMNTEAFF.

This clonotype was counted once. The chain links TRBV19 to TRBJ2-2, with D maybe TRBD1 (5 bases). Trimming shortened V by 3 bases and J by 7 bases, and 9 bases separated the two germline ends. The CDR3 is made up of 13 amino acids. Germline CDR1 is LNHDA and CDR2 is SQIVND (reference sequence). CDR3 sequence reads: CASSIRQIGELFF. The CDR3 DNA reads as TGTGCCAGTAGTATCAGACAGATCGGGGAGCTGTTTTTT.

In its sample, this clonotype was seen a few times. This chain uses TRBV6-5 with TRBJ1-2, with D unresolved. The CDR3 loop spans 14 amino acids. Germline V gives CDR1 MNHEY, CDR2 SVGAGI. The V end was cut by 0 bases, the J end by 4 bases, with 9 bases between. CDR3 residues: CASSYSAEFYGYTF. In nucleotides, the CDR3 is TGTGCCAGCAGTTACTCAGCCGAATTCTATGGCTACACCTTC.

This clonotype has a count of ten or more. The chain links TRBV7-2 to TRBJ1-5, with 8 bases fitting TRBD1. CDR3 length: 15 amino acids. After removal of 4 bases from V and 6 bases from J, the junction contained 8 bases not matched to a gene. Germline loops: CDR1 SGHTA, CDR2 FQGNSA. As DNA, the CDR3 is TGTGCCAGCAGCTCCTCGGACAGGGAGGGTCAGCCCCAGCATTTT. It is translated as CASSSSDREGQPQHF.

CDR3 DNA: TGCGCCAGCAGCCAAGCCTTGAGAACGACCTATGGCTACACCTTC. Translated, it gives CASSQALRTTYGYTF. The V and J genes are TRBV4-3 and TRBJ1-2, with D uncertain. V was cut by 1 base and J by 4 bases, with 13 bases left in between. Germline V lookup: CDR1 LGHNA, CDR2 YSLEER. This CDR3 spans 15 amino acids.

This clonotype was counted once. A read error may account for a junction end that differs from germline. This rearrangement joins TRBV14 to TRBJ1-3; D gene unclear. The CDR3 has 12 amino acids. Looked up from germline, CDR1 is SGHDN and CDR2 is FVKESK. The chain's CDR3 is CASTPAGNTTYF. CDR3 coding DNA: TGTGCCAGCACCCCGGCGGGAAACACCACATATTTT.

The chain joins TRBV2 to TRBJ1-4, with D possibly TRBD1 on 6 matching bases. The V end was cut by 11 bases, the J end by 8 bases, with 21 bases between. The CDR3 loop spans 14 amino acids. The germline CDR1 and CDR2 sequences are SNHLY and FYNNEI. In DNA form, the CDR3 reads TGTGCCGGCGGTGAAAGGGGGGGCTGGGAAAAACTGTTTTTT. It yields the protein CAGGERGGWEKLFF.

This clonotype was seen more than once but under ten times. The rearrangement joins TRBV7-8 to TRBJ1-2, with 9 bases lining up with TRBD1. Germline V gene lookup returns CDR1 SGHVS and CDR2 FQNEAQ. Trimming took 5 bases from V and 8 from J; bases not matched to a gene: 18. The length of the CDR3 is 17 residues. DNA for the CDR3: TGTGCCAGCAGCGCAAGACATGGGACAGGGCTCGCGGGAGGCTACACCTTC. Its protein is CASSARHGTGLAGGYTF.

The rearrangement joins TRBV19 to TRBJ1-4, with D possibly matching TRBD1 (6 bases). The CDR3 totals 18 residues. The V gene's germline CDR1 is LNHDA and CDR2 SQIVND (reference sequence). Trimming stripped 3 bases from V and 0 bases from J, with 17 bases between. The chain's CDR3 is CASSMGAVQLATNEKLFF. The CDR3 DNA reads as TGTGCCAGTAGTATGGGGGCGGTACAACTTGCAACTAATGAAAAACTGTTTTTT.

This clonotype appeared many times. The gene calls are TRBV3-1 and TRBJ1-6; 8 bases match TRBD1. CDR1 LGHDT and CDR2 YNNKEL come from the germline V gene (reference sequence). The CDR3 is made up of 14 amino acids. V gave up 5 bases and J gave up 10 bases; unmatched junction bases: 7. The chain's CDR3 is CASSRTGFGSPLHF. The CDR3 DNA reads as TGTGCCAGCAGCAGGACAGGGTTTGGGTCACCCCTCCACTTT. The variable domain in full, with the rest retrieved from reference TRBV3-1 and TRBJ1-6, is DTAVSQTPKYLVTQMGNDKSIKCEQNLGHDTMYWYKQDSKKFLKIMFSYNNKELIINETVPNRFSPKSPDKAHLNLHINSLELGDSAVYFCASSRTGFGSPLHFGNGTRLTVT.

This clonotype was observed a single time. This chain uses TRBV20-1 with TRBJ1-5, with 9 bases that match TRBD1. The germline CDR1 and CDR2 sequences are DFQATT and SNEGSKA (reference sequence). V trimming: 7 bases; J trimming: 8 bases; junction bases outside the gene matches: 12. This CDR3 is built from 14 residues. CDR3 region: CSVRIGTGSEPQHF. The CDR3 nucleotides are TGCAGTGTAAGGATCGGGACAGGGAGTGAGCCCCAGCATTTT.

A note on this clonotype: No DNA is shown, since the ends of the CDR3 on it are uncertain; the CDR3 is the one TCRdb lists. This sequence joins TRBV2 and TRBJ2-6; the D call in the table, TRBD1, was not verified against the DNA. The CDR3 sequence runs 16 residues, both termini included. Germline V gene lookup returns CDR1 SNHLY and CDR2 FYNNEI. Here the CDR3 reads CASSVGTGTGANVLTF.

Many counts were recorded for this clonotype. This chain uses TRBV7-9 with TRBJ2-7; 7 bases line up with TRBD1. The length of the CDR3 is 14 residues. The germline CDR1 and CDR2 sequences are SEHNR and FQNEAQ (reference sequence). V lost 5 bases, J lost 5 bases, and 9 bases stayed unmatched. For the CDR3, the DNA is TGTGCCAGCAGCACCCGACAGGGTACGCACGAGCAGTACTTC. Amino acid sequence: CASSTRQGTHEQYF.